The clone carrying this TCR beta chain is a singleton in its sample. Its antigen is unknown. This table comes from immunoSEQ multiplex PCR, and its TCRdb copy is limited to in-frame clones, with some not included. This table holds around 75,000 clones, around 90% found once. These data belong to a study of identifying expanded T cells in peripheral blood. Study conclusions and caveats: Clone count variance between roughly 2-week samples rose with total template count.

The TCR originated in a person aged 18 to 75 in good health. Source material: blood.

As DNA, the CDR3 is TGCGCCAGCAGCCAAGGTATTAGGGACGAAGCTTTCTTT. The encoded protein is CASSQGIRDEAFF. The chain links TRBV4-1 to TRBJ1-1, with a possible D match to TRBD1 (5 bases). CDR1 and CDR2 from the germline V gene are MGHRA and YSYEKL. The CDR3 covers 13 residues. Trimming stripped 1 base from V and 8 bases from J, with 11 bases between.